The 6 T cell receptor beta chains below all came from one sample that was sequenced in a study of blood T cell repertoires in COVID-19. Profiled with immunoSEQ multiplex PCR; TCRdb holds only in-frame clones, not every one. The sample consists of over 60,000 clones, more than 75% of them appearing once. The sequenced sample was peripheral blood. All receptors come from a man aged 55 to 70 with acute or convalescent COVID-19.

V and J are TRBV2 and TRBJ1-4; possible D gene TRBD1, 6 bases. Germline values: CDR1 SNHLY, CDR2 FYNNEI. There are 15 residues in the CDR3. V was trimmed by 6 bases and J by 4 bases, leaving 15 bases between them. CDR3 protein: CASRLQQGVNEKLFF. The DNA of the CDR3 is TGTGCCAGCAGGTTACAACAGGGAGTTAATGAAAAACTGTTTTTT.

CDR3 region: CASSLQGATNYNEQFF. Written as DNA, the CDR3 is TGTGCCAGCAGCCTCCAGGGGGCCACTAACTACAATGAGCAGTTCTTC. This chain links TRBV3-1 (or the pseudogene TRBV3-2) with TRBJ2-1, with 8 positions matching TRBD1. V lost 4 bases, J lost 3 bases, and 8 bases stayed unmatched. CDR3 length equals 16 residues. In germline, CDR1 is LGHDT, CDR2 YNNKEL (reference sequence).

The chain recombines TRBV3-1 (or the pseudogene TRBV3-2) with TRBJ2-3; D remains unclear. CDR3 length equals 13 residues. Germline loops: CDR1 LGHDT, CDR2 YNNKEL (reference sequence). V was cut by 10 bases and J by 1 base, with 12 bases left in between. CDR3 sequence (DNA): TGTGCCACCTCAGACTCCGGCACAGATACGCAGTATTTT. It encodes CATSDSGTDTQYF.

The rearrangement links TRBV7-6 to TRBJ1-4, with TRBD1 matching 8 bases. Trimming at V came to 0 bases and at J to 5 bases, leaving 2 bases not matched to a gene. CDR1 is SGHVS, CDR2 FNYEAQ, per germline. The CDR3 runs to 15 residues. DNA of the CDR3: TGTGCCAGCAGCTTAGCGCGGACAGGGAATGAAAAACTGTTTTTT. Protein product: CASSLARTGNEKLFF.

The CDR3: CASSQDRGDTIYF. CDR3 coding DNA: TGTGCCAGCAGCCAAGATCGGGGTGACACCATATATTTT. The rearrangement links TRBV3-1 (or the pseudogene TRBV3-2) to TRBJ1-3; no reliable D call. Between the trimmed V and J ends, which lost 0 bases and 8 bases, there was a span of 8 bases. The germline V gene has CDR1 LGHDT and CDR2 YNNKEL (reference sequence). CDR3 length equals 13 residues.

V and J are TRBV18 and TRBJ2-1; 10 nucleotides line up with TRBD2. The CDR3 extends over 16 amino acids. Per the germline V gene, CDR1 is KGHSH and CDR2 is LQKENI. The trim removed 4 bases at V and 1 base at J, leaving 4 bases unmatched. The CDR3 nucleotides are TGTGCCAGCTCACTAGCGGGGGGATCATCCTACAATGAGCAGTTCTTC. Its translation: CASSLAGGSSYNEQFF.